The 8 T cell receptor beta chains listed next were all sequenced from one sample in a study of OX40 agonist ivuxolimab in advanced cancers. Method: immunoSEQ multiplex PCR; TCRdb's copy keeps in-frame clones and lacks some. This sample carries 70,000 or so clones, approximately 90% of them seen once, and the ten largest clones take about 0.3%. The source was CD4+ or CD8+ T cells sorted from blood, collected in a trial of the OX40 agonist ivuxolimab. The receptor source for this set is an adult with an advanced solid tumor such as melanoma, head and neck, liver or kidney cancer.

This clone came up once. V is TRBV6-1 and J is TRBJ2-2, with D perhaps matching TRBD1 or TRBD2 (5 bases each). The V gene's germline CDR1 is MNHNS and CDR2 SASEGT. There are 17 residues in the CDR3. V lost 4 bases to trimming and J lost 0 bases, with 15 bases between them. The CDR3 DNA is TGTGCCAGCAGTGCGGCGCCGGGACCCCCGAACACCGGGGAGCTGTTTTTT. Amino acid sequence: CASSAAPGPPNTGELFF.

The J gene is TRBJ2-7, the V gene TRBV11-2; D assignment may be TRBD1 or TRBD2 (5 bases each). The CDR3 consists of 14 residues. From germline, CDR1 is SGHAT and CDR2 FQNNGV. V lost 5 bases and J lost 3, with 14 bases in between. Written as DNA, the CDR3 is TGTGCCAGCAGCCGAGGGACGGGATACTACGAGCAGTACTTC. Translated: CASSRGTGYYEQYF.

This sequence joins TRBV2 and TRBJ1-5, with D uncertain. The CDR3 runs 14 residues. The germline V gene encodes CDR1 SNHLY and CDR2 FYNNEI. V lost 2 bases to trimming and J lost 6 bases, with 11 bases between them. The CDR3 reads CASSEMIAGQPQHF. For the CDR3, the DNA is TGTGCCAGCAGTGAAATGATCGCAGGTCAGCCCCAGCATTTT.

The chain employs TRBV5-6 and TRBJ2-5; D may be TRBD2 (6 bases). There are 15 residues in the CDR3. In germline, CDR1 is SGHDT, CDR2 YYEEEE. V was cut by 4 bases and J by 2 bases, with 15 bases left in between. The CDR3 coding sequence is TGTGCCAGCAGCACAAGGAGGGCCGGGCAAGAGACCCAGTACTTC. Translated, it gives CASSTRRAGQETQYF.

This chain uses TRBV30 with TRBJ2-2; D is perhaps TRBD2 (6 bases). V was pared by 3 bases and J by 8 bases, with 13 bases between. The germline CDR1 and CDR2 sequences are GTSNPN and SVGIG (reference sequence). The CDR3 contains 13 residues. The CDR3 is CAWRVAGSGELFF. The CDR3, as DNA: TGTGCCTGGAGAGTCGCGGGAAGTGGGGAGCTGTTTTTT.

The chain uses TRBV27 and TRBJ2-5; tentative D call: TRBD2 (6 bases). Gene TRBJ2-7 matches the end of the DNA better, so the J call may be wrong. The CDR3 loop spans 16 amino acids. Germline V gene sequence: CDR1 MNHEY, CDR2 SMNVEV (reference sequence). The CDR3 here is CASSLSPREVLYEQYF. The CDR3 DNA follows: TGTGCCAGCAGTTTATCCCCGAGGGAGGTACTATACGAGCAGTACTTC.

This chain links TRBV7-4 with TRBJ2-5, with 8 bases identical to TRBD1. The V gene's germline CDR1 is SGHVT and CDR2 SQSDAQ. Trimming cost V 4 bases and J 7 bases; bases outside gene matches: 8. The CDR3 has 14 amino acids. The CDR3 nucleotides read TGTGCCAGCAGCTCGCGGACAGGGAGTCGGACCCAGTACTTC. This codes for CASSSRTGSRTQYF.

The chain combines TRBV5-1 with TRBJ1-3; the D gene is possibly TRBD1 (5 bases). This CDR3 comprises 14 residues. Germline-derived CDR1 and CDR2 are SGHRS and YFSETQ. V lost 3 bases to trimming and J lost 2 bases, with 9 bases between them. For the CDR3, the DNA is TGCGCCAGCAGCTCCCAGGGTACTGGAAACACCATATATTTT. Its protein product is CASSSQGTGNTIYF.